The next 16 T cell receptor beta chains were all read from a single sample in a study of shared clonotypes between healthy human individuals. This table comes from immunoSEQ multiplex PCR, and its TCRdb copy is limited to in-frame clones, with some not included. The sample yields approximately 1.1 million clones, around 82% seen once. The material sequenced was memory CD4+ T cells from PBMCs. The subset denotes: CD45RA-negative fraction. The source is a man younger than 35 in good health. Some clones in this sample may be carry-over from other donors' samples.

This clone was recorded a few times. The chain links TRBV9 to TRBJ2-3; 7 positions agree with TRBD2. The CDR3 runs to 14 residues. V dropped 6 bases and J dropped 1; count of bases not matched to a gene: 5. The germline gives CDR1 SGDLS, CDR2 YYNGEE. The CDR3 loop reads CASTLGGGTDTQYF. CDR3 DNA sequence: TGTGCCAGCACCCTTGGGGGGGGCACAGATACGCAGTATTTT.

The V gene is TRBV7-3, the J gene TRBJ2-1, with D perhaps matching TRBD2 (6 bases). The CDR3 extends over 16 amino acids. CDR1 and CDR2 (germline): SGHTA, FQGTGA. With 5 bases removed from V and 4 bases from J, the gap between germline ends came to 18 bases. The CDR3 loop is CASSPYGTESYNEQFF. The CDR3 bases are TGTGCCAGCAGCCCGTACGGGACTGAGAGTTACAATGAGCAGTTCTTC.

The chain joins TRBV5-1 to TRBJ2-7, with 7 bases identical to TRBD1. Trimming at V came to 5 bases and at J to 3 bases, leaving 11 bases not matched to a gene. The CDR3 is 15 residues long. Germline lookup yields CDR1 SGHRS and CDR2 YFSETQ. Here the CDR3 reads CASSYNRGPSYEQYF. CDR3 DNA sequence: TGCGCCAGCAGTTACAACAGGGGACCTAGCTACGAGCAGTACTTC.

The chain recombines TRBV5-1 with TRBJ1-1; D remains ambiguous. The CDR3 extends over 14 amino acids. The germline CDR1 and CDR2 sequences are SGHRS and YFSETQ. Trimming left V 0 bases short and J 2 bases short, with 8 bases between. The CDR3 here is CASSLEPSNTEAFF. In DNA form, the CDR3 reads TGCGCCAGCAGCTTGGAACCCTCAAACACTGAAGCTTTCTTT.

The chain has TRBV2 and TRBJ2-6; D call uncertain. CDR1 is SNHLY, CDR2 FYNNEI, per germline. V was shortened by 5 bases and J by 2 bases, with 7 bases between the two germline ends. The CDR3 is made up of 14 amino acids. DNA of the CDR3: TGTGCCAGCAGTTCTCAGGCTGGGGCCAACGTCCTGACTTTC. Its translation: CASSSQAGANVLTF.

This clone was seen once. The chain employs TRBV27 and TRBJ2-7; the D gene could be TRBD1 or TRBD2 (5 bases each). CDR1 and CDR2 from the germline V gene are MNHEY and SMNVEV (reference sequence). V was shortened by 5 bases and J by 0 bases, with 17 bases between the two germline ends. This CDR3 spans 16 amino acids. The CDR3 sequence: CASSPRERQSSYEQYF. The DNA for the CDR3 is TGTGCCAGCAGTCCCAGGGAGCGGCAGAGCTCCTACGAGCAGTACTTC.

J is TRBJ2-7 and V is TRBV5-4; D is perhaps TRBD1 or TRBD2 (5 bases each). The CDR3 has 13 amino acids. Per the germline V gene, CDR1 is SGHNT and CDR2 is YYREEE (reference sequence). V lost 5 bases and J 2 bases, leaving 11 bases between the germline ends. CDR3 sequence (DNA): TGTGCCAGCAGGGGGGTCGGGCCCTACGAGCAGTACTTC. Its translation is CASRGVGPYEQYF.

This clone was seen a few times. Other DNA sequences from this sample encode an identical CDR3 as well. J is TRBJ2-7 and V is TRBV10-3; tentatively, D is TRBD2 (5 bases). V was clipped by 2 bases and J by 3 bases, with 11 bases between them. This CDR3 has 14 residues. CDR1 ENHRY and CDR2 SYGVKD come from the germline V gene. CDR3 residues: CAISESLANYEQYF. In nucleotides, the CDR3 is TGTGCCATCAGTGAGAGTCTAGCCAACTACGAGCAGTACTTC.

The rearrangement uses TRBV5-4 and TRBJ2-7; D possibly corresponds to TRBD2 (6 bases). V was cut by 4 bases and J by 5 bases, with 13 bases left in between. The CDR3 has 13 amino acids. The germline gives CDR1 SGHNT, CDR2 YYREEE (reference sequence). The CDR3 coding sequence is TGTGCCAGCAGCCCCATCGGCGGGAACGAGCAGTACTTC. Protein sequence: CASSPIGGNEQYF.

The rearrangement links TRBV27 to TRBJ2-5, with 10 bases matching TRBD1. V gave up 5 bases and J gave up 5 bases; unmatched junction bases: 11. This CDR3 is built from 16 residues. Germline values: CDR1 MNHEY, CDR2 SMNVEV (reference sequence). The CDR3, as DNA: TGTGCCAGCAGTCCCCTCGGGACAGGGGTAGAGGAGACCCAGTACTTC. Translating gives CASSPLGTGVEETQYF.

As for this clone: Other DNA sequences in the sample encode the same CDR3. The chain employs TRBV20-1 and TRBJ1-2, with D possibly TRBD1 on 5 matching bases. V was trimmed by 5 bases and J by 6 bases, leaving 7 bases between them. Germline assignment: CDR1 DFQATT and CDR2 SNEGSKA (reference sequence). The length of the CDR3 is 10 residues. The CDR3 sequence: CSAGTDGYTF. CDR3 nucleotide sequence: TGCAGTGCTGGGACGGATGGCTACACCTTC.

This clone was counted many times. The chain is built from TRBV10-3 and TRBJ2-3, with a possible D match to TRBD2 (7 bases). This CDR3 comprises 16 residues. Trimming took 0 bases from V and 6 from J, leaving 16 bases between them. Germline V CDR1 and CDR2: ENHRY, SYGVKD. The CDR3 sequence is CAISESSSGGGDTQYF. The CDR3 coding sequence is TGTGCCATCAGTGAGTCGTCTAGCGGAGGGGGGGATACGCAGTATTTT.

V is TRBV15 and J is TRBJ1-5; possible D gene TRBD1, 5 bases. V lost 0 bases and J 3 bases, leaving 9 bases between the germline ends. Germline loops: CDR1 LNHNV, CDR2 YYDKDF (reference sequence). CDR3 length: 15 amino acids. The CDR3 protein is CATSRDRQNNQPQHF. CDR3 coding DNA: TGTGCCACCAGCAGAGATCGACAGAACAATCAGCCCCAGCATTTT.

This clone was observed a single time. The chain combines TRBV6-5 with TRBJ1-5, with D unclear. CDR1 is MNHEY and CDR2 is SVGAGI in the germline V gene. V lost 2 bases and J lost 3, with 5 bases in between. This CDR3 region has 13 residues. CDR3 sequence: CASSYQPNQPQHF. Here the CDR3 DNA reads TGTGCCAGCAGTTACCAACCCAATCAGCCCCAGCATTTT.

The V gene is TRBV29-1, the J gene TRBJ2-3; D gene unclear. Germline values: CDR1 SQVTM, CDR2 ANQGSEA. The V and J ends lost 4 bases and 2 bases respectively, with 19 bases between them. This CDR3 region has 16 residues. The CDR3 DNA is TGCAGCGTTGGCCCAAACCCCCAGAATTACACAGATACGCAGTATTTT. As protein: CSVGPNPQNYTDTQYF.

The CDR3 region has the DNA TGTGCCAGCAGTACGACCACAGATACGCAGTATTTT. Amino acids: CASSTTTDTQYF. The rearrangement uses TRBV6-1 and TRBJ2-3; no definite D call. The CDR3 totals 12 residues. CDR1 and CDR2 (germline): MNHNS, SASEGT. The V end lost 5 bases, the J end lost 2 bases, and 5 bases lay between the germline ends.